What follows are 31 T cell receptor beta chains derived from one specimen sequenced in a study of shared clonotypes between healthy human individuals. Sequencing was performed with immunoSEQ multiplex PCR; in TCRdb, only in-frame clones are kept and a portion is missing. The data hold roughly 1,500,000 clones, with around 98.5% observed a single time. The sequenced material came from naive CD4+ T cells sorted from blood. Subset here: CD45RA+ positively selected. The source is a man aged 25-45 years in good health.

V gene TRBV18 combines with J gene TRBJ2-1; 9 positions match TRBD1. Germline CDR1 is KGHSH and CDR2 is LQKENI. Trimming took 1 base from V and 0 from J; bases not matched to a gene: 10. The CDR3 is 19 residues long. CDR3 loop: CASSPLPGTGNPSYNEQFF. The CDR3 DNA is TGTGCCAGCTCACCACTACCCGGGACAGGGAACCCCTCCTACAATGAGCAGTTCTTC.

The chain is built from TRBV20-1 and TRBJ2-3; D is unclear. From germline, CDR1 is DFQATT and CDR2 SNEGSKA (reference sequence). The CDR3 has 10 residues. The CDR3 bases are TGCACTGGAGGCACAGATACGCAGTATTTT. Residues: CTGGTDTQYF.

This sequence joins TRBV7-8 and TRBJ2-7; TRBD2 is a possible D gene (5 bases). Trimming took off 2 bases at V and 7 bases at J, with 12 bases between the two ends. Germline assignment: CDR1 SGHVS and CDR2 FQNEAQ. The CDR3 runs to 13 residues. The CDR3 coding sequence is TGTGCCAGCAGCTTAAGTGAAGGGAGAGAGCAGTACTTC. It translates to CASSLSEGREQYF.

The chain employs TRBV19 and TRBJ2-7; TRBD1 matches at 7 bases. The V and J ends lost 3 bases and 2 bases, in that order; junction bases with no gene match: 10. The CDR3 length is 16 residues. Germline-derived CDR1 and CDR2 are LNHDA and SQIVND (reference sequence). The CDR3 is CASSIPLDRAPYEQYF. The CDR3 nucleotides are TGTGCCAGTAGTATCCCCCTTGACAGGGCCCCCTACGAGCAGTACTTC.

V gene TRBV7-9 combines with J gene TRBJ2-3, with 10 positions matching TRBD2. The CDR3 is 16 residues long. V was pared by 1 base and J by 4 bases, with 5 bases of the junction left unmatched. The germline CDR1 and CDR2 sequences are SEHNR and FQNEAQ (reference sequence). In DNA, the CDR3 is TGTGCCAGCAGCTTAGGCCTAGCGGGAGTTCCAGATACGCAGTATTTT. It specifies CASSLGLAGVPDTQYF.

The chain couples TRBV5-4 to TRBJ2-7; tentatively, D is TRBD1 (7 bases). Trimming cost V 4 bases and J 5 bases, with 16 bases left between them. Germline CDR1 reads SGHNT; CDR2 reads YYREEE (reference sequence). The CDR3 extends over 14 amino acids. CDR3 in amino acids: CASSPQGGSDEQYF. DNA of the CDR3: TGTGCCAGCAGCCCTCAGGGGGGTTCGGACGAGCAGTACTTC.

The rearrangement joins TRBV30 to TRBJ1-4; no clear D. In germline, CDR1 is GTSNPN, CDR2 SVGIG (reference sequence). This CDR3 contains 13 residues. V gave up 1 base and J gave up 8 bases, with 11 bases separating them. CDR3 coding DNA: TGTGCCTGGAGTGAGGTCTTTGGAGAAAAACTGTTTTTT. It codes for CAWSEVFGEKLFF.

CDR3 nucleotides: TGTGCCAGCTCACTCTCGGACAGGAGCTCCTACGAGCAGTACTTC. Encoded protein: CASSLSDRSSYEQYF. The V gene is TRBV18, the J gene TRBJ2-7; 7 bases map to TRBD1. CDR3 size: 15 residues. V trimming: 4 bases; J trimming: 0 bases; junction bases outside the gene matches: 6. The V gene's germline CDR1 is KGHSH and CDR2 LQKENI.

This chain connects TRBV28 to TRBJ1-1; the D gene is possibly TRBD1 (6 bases). The CDR3 covers 15 residues. Trimming removed 7 bases at V and 1 base at J, with 16 bases between. Germline V gene lookup returns CDR1 MDHEN and CDR2 SYDVKM. The CDR3 sequence is CASIIGGLRNTEAFF. CDR3 bases: TGTGCCAGCATTATAGGGGGGCTACGGAACACTGAAGCTTTCTTT.

Only one count was recorded for this clone. The chain has TRBV5-4 and TRBJ1-1; no definite D call. This CDR3 contains 15 residues. The germline gives CDR1 SGHNT, CDR2 YYREEE (reference sequence). V gave up 2 bases and J gave up 1 base, with 12 bases separating them. CDR3 in DNA: TGTGCCAGCAGCTTCCGCTCGTCAGCGAACACTGAAGCTTTCTTT. This encodes CASSFRSSANTEAFF.

This clone has only one observation. The V call is TRBV7-2, the J call TRBJ2-7; tentative D call: TRBD2 (6 bases). CDR3 size: 15 residues. CDR1 and CDR2 from the germline V gene are SGHTA and FQGNSA. The V end was cut by 0 bases, the J end by 5 bases, with 14 bases between. DNA of the CDR3: TGTGCCAGCAGCTTAGCCGGAGGGGCTCCGCACGAGCAGTACTTC. Protein: CASSLAGGAPHEQYF.

The chain uses TRBV5-1 and TRBJ2-7, with a possible D match to TRBD2 (6 bases). From germline, CDR1 is SGHRS and CDR2 YFSETQ. The V end was cut by 3 bases, the J end by 2 bases, with 15 bases between. The CDR3 loop spans 15 amino acids. As DNA, the CDR3 is TGCGCCAGCAGCTCGCTGGGGGGAGGTGCCTACGAGCAGTACTTC. Translated: CASSSLGGGAYEQYF.

The J gene is TRBJ2-1, the V gene TRBV13, with D tentatively TRBD1 or TRBD2 (5 bases each). The CDR3 extends over 18 amino acids. CDR1 PRHDT and CDR2 FYEKMQ come from the germline V gene (reference sequence). Trimming took 5 bases from V and 2 from J, leaving 22 bases between them. In nucleotides, the CDR3 is TGTGCCAGCAGCGCCTCGCGGGCTACAGGTGGACCCTACAATGAGCAGTTCTTC. Its translation: CASSASRATGGPYNEQFF.

The chain joins TRBV11-2 to TRBJ2-2, with D perhaps matching TRBD2 (6 bases). The CDR3 length is 14 residues. Germline V gives CDR1 SGHAT, CDR2 FQNNGV. Trimming removed 4 bases from V and 0 bases from J, with 6 bases in between. The CDR3 here is CASSSGANTGELFF. CDR3 nucleotide sequence: TGTGCCAGCAGCTCGGGAGCGAACACCGGGGAGCTGTTTTTT.

The chain uses TRBV5-4 and TRBJ2-7; D gene uncertain. The CDR3 spans 13 residues. CDR1 is SGHNT, CDR2 YYREEE, per germline (reference sequence). V was shortened by 4 bases and J by 3 bases, with 11 bases between the two germline ends. The CDR3 DNA follows: TGTGCCAGCAGCACTCGAACCGACTACGAGCAGTACTTC. Its protein is CASSTRTDYEQYF. Filled out from reference TRBV5-4 and TRBJ2-7, the complete variable domain reads ETGVTQSPTHLIKTRGQQVTLRCSSQSGHNTVSWYQQALGQGPQFIFQYYREEENGRGNFPPRFSGLQFPNYSSELNVNALELDDSALYLCASSTRTDYEQYFGPGTRLTVT.

The rearrangement joins TRBV28 to TRBJ1-4; D may be TRBD1 (6 bases). CDR3 length: 15 residues. The germline V gene has CDR1 MDHEN and CDR2 SYDVKM. Trimming took 1 base from V and 7 from J, leaving 13 bases between them. The DNA for the CDR3 is TGTGCCAGCAGTTTATTAGAGGGGGGGCTTGAAAAACTGTTTTTT. This gives the protein CASSLLEGGLEKLFF.

The chain is built from TRBV7-8 and TRBJ1-2; D gene unclear. V lost 5 bases, J lost 3 bases, and 22 bases lay in between. The CDR3 runs to 17 residues. CDR1 and CDR2 from the germline V gene are SGHVS and FQNEAQ. The CDR3 nucleotides read TGTGCCAGCAGCCCACGGGCGGCAATCTCCGCCGACTATGGCTACACCTTC. Translated: CASSPRAAISADYGYTF.

In this sample, this clone turned up once. This chain links TRBV5-1 with TRBJ2-5; D assignment may be TRBD1 or TRBD2 (5 bases each). The CDR3 contains 16 residues. Trimming cost V 0 bases and J 3 bases, with 15 bases left between them. Per germline, CDR1 SGHRS and CDR2 YFSETQ. The CDR3 nucleotides read TGCGCCAGCAGCTTGGATCCGGGACGGACTGAAGAGACCCAGTACTTC. This encodes CASSLDPGRTEETQYF.

The gene calls are TRBV6-4 and TRBJ2-6; 7 nucleotides line up with TRBD1. The CDR3 sequence is 15 residues long. The V gene end was trimmed by 4 bases and the J gene end by 1 base; junction bases not matched to a gene: 1. The germline gives CDR1 MRHNA, CDR2 SNTAGT. As DNA, the CDR3 is TGTGCCAGCAGTGGGGGACAGTCTGGGGCCAACGTCCTGACTTTC. The encoded protein is CASSGGQSGANVLTF.

This sequence joins TRBV5-5 and TRBJ2-7; 7 nucleotides match TRBD2. The CDR3 length is 14 residues. Per germline, CDR1 SGHKS and CDR2 YYEKEE (reference sequence). Trimming at V came to 3 bases and at J to 4 bases, leaving 7 bases not matched to a gene. In nucleotides, the CDR3 is TGTGCCAGCAGCTACATAGCGGGTTCTTACGAGCAGTACTTC. Translated, it gives CASSYIAGSYEQYF.

For this clone: The sample contains more than one DNA sequence encoding this CDR3. The chain recombines TRBV4-1 with TRBJ2-1; D not certain. The CDR3 spans 13 residues. V dropped 0 bases and J dropped 4 bases, with 4 bases sitting between them. Germline V gene data show CDR1 as MGHRA and CDR2 as YSYEKL. The CDR3 coding sequence is TGCGCCAGCAGCCAAGACCCATACAATGAGCAGTTCTTC. It specifies CASSQDPYNEQFF.

The chain links TRBV14 to TRBJ2-1, with D perhaps TRBD1 (5 bases). The length of the CDR3 is 18 residues. The germline gives CDR1 SGHDN, CDR2 FVKESK. V was cut by 1 base and J by 6 bases, with 22 bases left in between. In DNA, the CDR3 is TGTGCCAGCAGCCAAGTCTGGGGCAGGCCCCAACGTGTCAATGAGCAGTTCTTC. It yields the protein CASSQVWGRPQRVNEQFF. Drawing the rest from reference TRBV14 and TRBJ2-1, the complete variable domain is EAGVTQFPSHSVIEKGQTVTLRCDPISGHDNLYWYRRVMGKEIKFLLHFVKESKQDESGMPNNRFLAERTGGTYSTLKVQPAELEDSGVYFCASSQVWGRPQRVNEQFFGPGTRLTVL.

For this clone: The same CDR3 can be traced to other DNA sequences in this sample. The chain recombines TRBV7-8 with TRBJ2-2; D remains ambiguous. The length of the CDR3 is 13 residues. Trimming removed 1 base at V and 3 bases at J, with 3 bases between. CDR1 is SGHVS and CDR2 is FQNEAQ in the germline V gene. The CDR3 DNA reads as TGTGCCAGCAGCTTAGGTGACACCGGGGAGCTGTTTTTT. The encoded protein is CASSLGDTGELFF.

The chain joins TRBV18 to TRBJ2-5; tentative D call: TRBD2 (6 bases). This CDR3 has 15 amino acids. Per germline, CDR1 KGHSH and CDR2 LQKENI. The germline V and J ends were trimmed by 3 bases and 9 bases, with 20 bases remaining between them. This CDR3 is CASSPPGPQEGSQYF. The CDR3 bases are TGTGCCAGCTCACCCCCGGGGCCCCAGGAGGGCTCCCAGTACTTC.

This rearrangement joins TRBV28 to TRBJ2-7, with 10 bases matching TRBD2. V was pared by 2 bases and J by 2 bases, with 3 bases of the junction left unmatched. Germline V gene data show CDR1 as MDHEN and CDR2 as SYDVKM. There are 15 residues in the CDR3. The chain's CDR3 is CASSLELAGTYEQYF. In DNA, the CDR3 is TGTGCCAGCAGTTTAGAACTAGCGGGAACCTACGAGCAGTACTTC.

The chain is built from TRBV2 and TRBJ2-7; a possible D gene is TRBD2 (5 bases). Germline V gives CDR1 SNHLY, CDR2 FYNNEI. V lost 7 bases and J 5 bases, leaving 9 bases between the germline ends. CDR3 size: 11 residues. The CDR3 coding sequence is TGTGCCAGCAAACGAGCGGACGAGCAGTACTTC. Translating gives CASKRADEQYF.

This rearrangement joins TRBV27 to TRBJ2-3, with a tentative D call TRBD1 (6 bases). The CDR3 contains 16 residues. Trimming left V 3 bases short and J 0 bases short, with 13 bases between. The germline V gene has CDR1 MNHEY and CDR2 SMNVEV (reference sequence). The CDR3 loop reads CASSFHRVTSTDTQYF. In nucleotides, the CDR3 is TGTGCCAGCAGTTTCCACAGGGTTACTAGCACAGATACGCAGTATTTT.

The chain couples TRBV7-3 to TRBJ1-1; possible D gene TRBD1, 6 bases. Trimming left V 6 bases short and J 8 bases short, with 19 bases between. The V gene's germline CDR1 is SGHTA and CDR2 FQGTGA. The CDR3 covers 14 residues. The CDR3 sequence is CASRLIGPGAEAFF. The CDR3 coding sequence is TGTGCCAGCAGGCTCATCGGTCCAGGGGCGGAAGCTTTCTTT.

The chain joins TRBV19 to TRBJ2-6; D not resolved. CDR3 length: 17 residues. The V and J ends lost 1 base and 0 bases respectively, with 10 bases between them. The germline gives CDR1 LNHDA, CDR2 SQIVND (reference sequence). The CDR3 sequence: CASSIVHGSSGANVLTF. CDR3 bases: TGTGCCAGTAGTATAGTGCACGGAAGCTCTGGGGCCAACGTCCTGACTTTC.

This chain connects TRBV5-1 to TRBJ2-7; 10 bases match TRBD2. The CDR3 contains 15 residues. With 4 bases clipped from V and 2 bases from J, the junction kept 6 bases outside the gene matches. CDR1 and CDR2 (germline): SGHRS, YFSETQ. The CDR3 sequence: CASSPQSGRAYEQYF. As DNA, the CDR3 is TGCGCCAGCAGCCCCCAGAGCGGGAGGGCCTACGAGCAGTACTTC.

This chain links TRBV5-6 with TRBJ1-2; a possible D gene is TRBD1 (5 bases). The CDR3 is made up of 13 amino acids. Germline V CDR1 and CDR2: SGHDT, YYEEEE. The V end was cut by 3 bases, the J end by 2 bases, with 8 bases between. DNA for the CDR3: TGTGCCAGCAGCTCGACAGTGAACTATGGCTACACCTTC. Amino acid sequence: CASSSTVNYGYTF. Full variable domain (remainder filled in from reference TRBV5-6 and TRBJ1-2): DAGVTQSPTHLIKTRGQQVTLRCSPKSGHDTVSWYQQALGQGPQFIFQYYEEEERQRGNFPDRFSGHQFPNYSSELNVNALLLGDSALYLCASSSTVNYGYTFGSGTRLTVV.